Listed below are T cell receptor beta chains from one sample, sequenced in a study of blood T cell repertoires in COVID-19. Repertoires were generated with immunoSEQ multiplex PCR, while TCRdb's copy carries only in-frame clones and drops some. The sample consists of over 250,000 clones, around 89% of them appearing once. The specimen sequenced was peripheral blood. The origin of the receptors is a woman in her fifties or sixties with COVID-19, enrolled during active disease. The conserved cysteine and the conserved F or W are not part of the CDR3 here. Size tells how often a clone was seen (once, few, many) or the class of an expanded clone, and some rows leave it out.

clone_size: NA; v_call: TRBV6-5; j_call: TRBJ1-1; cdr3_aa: ASSPDRTINTEAF
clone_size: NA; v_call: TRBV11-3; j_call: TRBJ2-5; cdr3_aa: ASSYWGVETQY
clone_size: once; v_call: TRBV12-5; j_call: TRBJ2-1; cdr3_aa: ASGLRFLAGVNNEQF
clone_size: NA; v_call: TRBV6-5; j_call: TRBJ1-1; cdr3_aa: ASSYSGQGGTEAF
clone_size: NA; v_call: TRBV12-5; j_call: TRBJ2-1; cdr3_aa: ASGLVERGPHNEQF
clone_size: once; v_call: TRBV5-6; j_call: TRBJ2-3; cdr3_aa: ASSFLREGTDTQY
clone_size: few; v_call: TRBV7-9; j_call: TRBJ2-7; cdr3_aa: ASSLGQGVYEQY
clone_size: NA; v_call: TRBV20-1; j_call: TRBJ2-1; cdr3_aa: SASSSLNSYNEQF
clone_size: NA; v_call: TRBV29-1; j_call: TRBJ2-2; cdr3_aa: SVLPAAARRGELF
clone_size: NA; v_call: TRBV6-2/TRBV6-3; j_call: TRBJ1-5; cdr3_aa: ASSYASRLQPQH
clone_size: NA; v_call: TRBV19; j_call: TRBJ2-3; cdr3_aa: ASSIMGLGDTQY
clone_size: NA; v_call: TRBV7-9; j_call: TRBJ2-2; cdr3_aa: ASSLIASRTGELF
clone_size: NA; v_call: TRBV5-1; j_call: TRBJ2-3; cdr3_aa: ASSLAGGGTDTQY
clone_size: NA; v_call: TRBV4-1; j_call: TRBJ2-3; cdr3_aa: ASSQVGTDTQY
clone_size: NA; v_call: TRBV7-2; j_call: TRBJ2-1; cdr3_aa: ASSPRGPVPPIDEQF
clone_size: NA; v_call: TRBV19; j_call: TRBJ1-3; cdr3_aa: ASSTPTGAGNTIY
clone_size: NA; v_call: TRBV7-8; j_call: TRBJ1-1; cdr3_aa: ASSLGFQGAPNTEAF
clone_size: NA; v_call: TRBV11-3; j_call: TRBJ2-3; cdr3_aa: ASSPRTGDQATDTQY
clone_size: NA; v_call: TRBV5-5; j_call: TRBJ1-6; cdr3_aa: ASSLPQGGNSPLH
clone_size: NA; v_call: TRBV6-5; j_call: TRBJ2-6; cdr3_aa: ASRQGGSGANVLT
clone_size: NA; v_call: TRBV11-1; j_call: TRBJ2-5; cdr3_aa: ATASGEETQY
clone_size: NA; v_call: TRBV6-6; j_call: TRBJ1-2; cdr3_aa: ASSYSGEGYT
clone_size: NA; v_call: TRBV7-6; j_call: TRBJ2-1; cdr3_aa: ASSLGLAGGFSYNEQF
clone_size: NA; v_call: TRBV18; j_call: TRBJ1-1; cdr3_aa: ASSSQRNTEAF
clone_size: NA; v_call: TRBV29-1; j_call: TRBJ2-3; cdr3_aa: SVEDRRTGTSGSRVQGTQY
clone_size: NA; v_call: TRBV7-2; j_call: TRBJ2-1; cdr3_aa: ASREGQNNEQF
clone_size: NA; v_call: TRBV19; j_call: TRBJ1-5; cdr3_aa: ASSTDRTLFQPQH
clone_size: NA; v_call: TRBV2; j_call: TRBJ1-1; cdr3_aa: ASTPGQGAIGNTEAF
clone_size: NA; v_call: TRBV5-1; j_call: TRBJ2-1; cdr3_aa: ASSIGQGTYNEQF
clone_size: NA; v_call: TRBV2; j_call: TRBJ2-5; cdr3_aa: ASRAGTSGMYQETQY
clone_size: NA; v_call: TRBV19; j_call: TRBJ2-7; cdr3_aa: ATRFGGSSYEQY
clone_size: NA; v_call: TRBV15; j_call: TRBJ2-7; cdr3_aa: ATSRSSVYEQY
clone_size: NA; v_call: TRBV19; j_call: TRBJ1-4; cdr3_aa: ASSRGSEKLF
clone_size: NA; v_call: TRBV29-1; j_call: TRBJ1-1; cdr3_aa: SVRGGEQTEAF
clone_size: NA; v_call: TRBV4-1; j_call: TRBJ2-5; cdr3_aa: ASSQEGQGQETQY
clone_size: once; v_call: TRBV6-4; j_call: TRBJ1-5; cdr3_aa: ARPGQVSSGNQPQH
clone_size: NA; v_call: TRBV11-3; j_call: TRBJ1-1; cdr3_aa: ASRAGAGRDTEAF
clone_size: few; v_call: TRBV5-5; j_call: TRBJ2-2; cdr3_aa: ASSLALGGTGELF
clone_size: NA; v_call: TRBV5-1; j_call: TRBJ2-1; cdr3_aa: ASTLKTSGSIKEQF
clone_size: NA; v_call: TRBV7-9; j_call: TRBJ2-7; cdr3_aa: ASSFGGRDSYEQY
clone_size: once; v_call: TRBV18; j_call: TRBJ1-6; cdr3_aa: ASSPPGQKNSPLH
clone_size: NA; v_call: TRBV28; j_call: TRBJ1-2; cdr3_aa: ASSLPRTLGHGYT